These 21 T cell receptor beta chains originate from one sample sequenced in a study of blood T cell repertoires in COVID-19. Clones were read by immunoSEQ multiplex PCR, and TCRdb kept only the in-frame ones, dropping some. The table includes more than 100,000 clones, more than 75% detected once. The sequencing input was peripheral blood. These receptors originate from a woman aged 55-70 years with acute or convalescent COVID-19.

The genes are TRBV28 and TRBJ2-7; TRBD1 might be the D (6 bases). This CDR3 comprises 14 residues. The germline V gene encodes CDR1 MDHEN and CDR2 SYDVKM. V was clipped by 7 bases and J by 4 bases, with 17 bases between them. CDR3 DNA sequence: TGTGCCAGCAAGCCAGGGCAGGGGTGGTACGAGCAGTACTTC. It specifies CASKPGQGWYEQYF. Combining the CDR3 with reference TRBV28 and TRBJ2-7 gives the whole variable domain DVKVTQSSRYLVKRTGEKVFLECVQDMDHENMFWYRQDPGLGLRLIYFSYDVKMKEKGDIPEGYSVSREKKERFSLILESASTNQTSMYLCASKPGQGWYEQYFGPGTRLTVT.

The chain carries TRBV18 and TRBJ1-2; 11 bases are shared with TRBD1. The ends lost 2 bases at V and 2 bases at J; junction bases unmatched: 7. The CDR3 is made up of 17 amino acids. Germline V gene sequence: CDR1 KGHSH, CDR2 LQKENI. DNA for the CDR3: TGTGCCAGCTCACCAGCTGGACAGGGGGCTTTGAACTATGGCTACACCTTC. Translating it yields CASSPAGQGALNYGYTF.

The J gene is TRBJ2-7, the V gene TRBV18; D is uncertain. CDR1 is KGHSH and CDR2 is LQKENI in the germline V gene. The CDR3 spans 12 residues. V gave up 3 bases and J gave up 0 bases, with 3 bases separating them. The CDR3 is CASSPLSYEQYV. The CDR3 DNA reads TGTGCCAGCTCACCTCTCTCCTACGAGCAGTACGTC.

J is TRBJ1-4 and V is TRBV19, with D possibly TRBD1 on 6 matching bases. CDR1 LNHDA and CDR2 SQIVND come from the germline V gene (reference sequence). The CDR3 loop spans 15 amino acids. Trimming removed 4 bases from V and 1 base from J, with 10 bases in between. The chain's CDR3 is CASSTTGITNEKLFF. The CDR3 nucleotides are TGTGCCAGTAGTACTACAGGGATAACTAATGAAAAACTGTTTTTT.

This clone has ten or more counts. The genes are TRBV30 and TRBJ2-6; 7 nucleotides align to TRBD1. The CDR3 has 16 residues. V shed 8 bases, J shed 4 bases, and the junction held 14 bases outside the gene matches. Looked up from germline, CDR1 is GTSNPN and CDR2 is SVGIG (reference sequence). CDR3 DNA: TGTGCCACGAGGAAGGTGGGGACAGACGGGGCCAACGTCCTGACTTTC. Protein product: CATRKVGTDGANVLTF.

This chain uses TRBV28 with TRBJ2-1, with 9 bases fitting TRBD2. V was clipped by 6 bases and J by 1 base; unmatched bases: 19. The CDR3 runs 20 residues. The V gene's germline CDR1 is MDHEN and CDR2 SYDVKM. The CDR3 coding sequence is TGTGCCAGCAGGTCCCGGCTGGGGTTAGCGGGAGAAGCATCCTACAATGAGCAGTTCTTC. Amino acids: CASRSRLGLAGEASYNEQFF.

CDR3 residues: CASSSGQVGYEQYV. DNA for the CDR3: TGTGCCAGCAGTTCTGGACAGGTGGGGTACGAGCAGTACGTC. The chain combines TRBV28 with TRBJ2-7, with TRBD1 matching 7 bases. J lost 4 bases, V lost 4 bases, and 7 bases had no gene match. The CDR3 loop spans 14 amino acids. The V gene's germline CDR1 is MDHEN and CDR2 SYDVKM.

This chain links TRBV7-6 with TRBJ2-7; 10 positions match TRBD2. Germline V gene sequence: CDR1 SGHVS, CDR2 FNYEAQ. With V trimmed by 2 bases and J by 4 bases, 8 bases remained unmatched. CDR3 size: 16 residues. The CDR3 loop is CASSLTHTSGAYEQYF. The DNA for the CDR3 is TGTGCCAGCAGCTTAACCCATACTAGCGGGGCTTACGAGCAGTACTTC. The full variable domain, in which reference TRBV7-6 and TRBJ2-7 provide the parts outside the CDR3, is GAGVSQSPRYKVTKRGQDVALRCDPISGHVSLYWYRQALGQGPEFLTYFNYEAQQDKSGLPNDRFSAERPEGSISTLTIQRTEQRDSAMYRCASSLTHTSGAYEQYFGPGTRLTVT.

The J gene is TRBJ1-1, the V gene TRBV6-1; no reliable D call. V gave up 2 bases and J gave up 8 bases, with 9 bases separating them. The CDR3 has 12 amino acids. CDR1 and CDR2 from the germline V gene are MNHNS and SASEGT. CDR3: CASSEIVPEAFF. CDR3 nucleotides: TGTGCCAGCAGTGAAATAGTCCCCGAAGCTTTCTTT.

The chain's CDR3 is CASSLVGAGPNEQFF. The DNA for the CDR3 is TGTGCCAGCAGCTTAGTAGGGGCAGGCCCCAATGAGCAGTTCTTC. This chain uses TRBV11-2 with TRBJ2-1, with a weak D call TRBD1 (5 bases). Germline V gene lookup returns CDR1 SGHAT and CDR2 FQNNGV. Trimming took 1 base from V and 6 from J, leaving 13 bases between them. The length of the CDR3 is 15 residues.

CDR3 region: CASSKTGFTGELFF. The DNA of the CDR3 is TGTGCCAGCAGTAAGACAGGGTTCACCGGGGAGCTGTTTTTT. This chain joins TRBV28 and TRBJ2-2, with 7 nucleotides matching TRBD1. The germline V gene encodes CDR1 MDHEN and CDR2 SYDVKM. The CDR3 sequence is 14 residues long. The V and J ends lost 5 bases and 4 bases, in that order; junction bases with no gene match: 4. Full variable domain (remainder filled in from reference TRBV28 and TRBJ2-2): DVKVTQSSRYLVKRTGEKVFLECVQDMDHENMFWYRQDPGLGLRLIYFSYDVKMKEKGDIPEGYSVSREKKERFSLILESASTNQTSMYLCASSKTGFTGELFFGEGSRLTVL.

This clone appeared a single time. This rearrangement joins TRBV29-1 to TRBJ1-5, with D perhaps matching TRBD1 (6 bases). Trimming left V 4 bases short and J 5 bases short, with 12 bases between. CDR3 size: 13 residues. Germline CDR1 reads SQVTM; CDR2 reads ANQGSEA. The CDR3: CSVAGRGDQPQHF. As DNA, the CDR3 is TGCAGCGTTGCGGGGAGGGGGGATCAGCCCCAGCATTTT. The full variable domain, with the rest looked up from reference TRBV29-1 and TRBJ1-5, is SAVISQKPSRDICQRGTSLTIQCQVDSQVTMMFWYRQQPGQSLTLIATANQGSEATYESGFVIDKFPISRPNLTFSTLTVSNMSPEDSSIYLCSVAGRGDQPQHFGDGTRLSIL.

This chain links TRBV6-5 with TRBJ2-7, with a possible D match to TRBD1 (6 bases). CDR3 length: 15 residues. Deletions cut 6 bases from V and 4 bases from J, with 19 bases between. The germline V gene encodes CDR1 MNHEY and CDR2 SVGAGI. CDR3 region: CASSPRTVGRYEQYF. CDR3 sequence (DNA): TGTGCCAGCAGCCCCCGGACAGTCGGTCGTTACGAGCAGTACTTC.

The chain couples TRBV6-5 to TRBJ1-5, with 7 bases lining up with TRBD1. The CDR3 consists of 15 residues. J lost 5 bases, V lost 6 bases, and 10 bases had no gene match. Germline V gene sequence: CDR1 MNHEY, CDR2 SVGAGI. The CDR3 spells CASRRDSWGDQPQHF. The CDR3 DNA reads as TGTGCCAGCAGGAGGGACAGTTGGGGAGATCAGCCCCAGCATTTT.

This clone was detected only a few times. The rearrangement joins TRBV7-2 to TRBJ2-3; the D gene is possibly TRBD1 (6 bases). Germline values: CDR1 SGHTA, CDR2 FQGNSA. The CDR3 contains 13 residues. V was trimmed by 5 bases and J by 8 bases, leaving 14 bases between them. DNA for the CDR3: TGTGCCAGCAGCCCCAGAGGGGGTGGTACGCAGTATTTT. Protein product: CASSPRGGGTQYF.

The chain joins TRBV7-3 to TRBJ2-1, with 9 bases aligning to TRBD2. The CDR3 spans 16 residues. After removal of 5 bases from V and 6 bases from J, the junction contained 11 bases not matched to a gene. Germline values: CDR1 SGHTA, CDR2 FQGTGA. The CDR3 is CASSPRGAGGLNEQFF. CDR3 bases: TGTGCCAGCAGCCCTCGTGGGGCGGGAGGGCTCAATGAGCAGTTCTTC.

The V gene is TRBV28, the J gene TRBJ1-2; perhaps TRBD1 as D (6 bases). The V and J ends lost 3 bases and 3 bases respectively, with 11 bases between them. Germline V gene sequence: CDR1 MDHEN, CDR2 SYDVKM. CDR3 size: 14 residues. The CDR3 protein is CASSLGGAHYGYTF. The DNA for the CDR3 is TGTGCCAGCAGTTTGGGGGGGGCGCACTATGGCTACACCTTC.

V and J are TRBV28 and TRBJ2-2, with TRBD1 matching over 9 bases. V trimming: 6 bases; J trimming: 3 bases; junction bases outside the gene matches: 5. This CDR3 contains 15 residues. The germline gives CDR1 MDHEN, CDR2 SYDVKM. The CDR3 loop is CASRRGQGYTGELFF. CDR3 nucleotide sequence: TGTGCCAGCAGGAGGGGACAGGGTTACACCGGGGAGCTGTTTTTT.

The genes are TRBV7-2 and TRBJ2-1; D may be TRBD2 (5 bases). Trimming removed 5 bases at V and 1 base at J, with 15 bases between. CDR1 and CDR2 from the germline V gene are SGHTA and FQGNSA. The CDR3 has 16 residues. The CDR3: CASSRRQFRSYNEQFF. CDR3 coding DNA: TGTGCCAGCAGCCGGAGGCAGTTTAGGTCCTACAATGAGCAGTTCTTC.

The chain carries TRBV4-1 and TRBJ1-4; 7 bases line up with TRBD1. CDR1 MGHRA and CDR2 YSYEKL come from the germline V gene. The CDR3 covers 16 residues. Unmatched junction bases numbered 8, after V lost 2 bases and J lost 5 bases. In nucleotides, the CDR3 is TGCGCCAGCAGCCAACCGGGATTGACAGGGAATGAAAAACTGTTTTTT. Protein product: CASSQPGLTGNEKLFF.

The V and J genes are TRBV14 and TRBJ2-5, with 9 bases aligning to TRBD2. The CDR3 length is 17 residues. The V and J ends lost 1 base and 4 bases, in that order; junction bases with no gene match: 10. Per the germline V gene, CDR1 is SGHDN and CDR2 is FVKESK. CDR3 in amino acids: CASSQVGPGLAVETQYF. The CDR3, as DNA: TGTGCCAGCAGCCAAGTCGGTCCGGGACTAGCTGTAGAGACCCAGTACTTC.